The clone carrying this T cell receptor (beta chain) was found many times. Its matching antigen is unknown. RNA transcripts gave rise to amplified TCR beta CDR3 regions. A set of HTBI primers served as the primers for a first-round RT-PCR of the TCR CDR3. TCRdb re-called the multiplex PCR reads with MiXCR, one entry per CDR3 protein. Among about 270,000 distinct CDR3 sequences listed, roughly a quarter were seen once. This sample was included in a study of T cells in Graves' hyperthyroidism and ophthalmopathy. Study background: Peripheral blood was taken when the disease was first diagnosed, before any treatment began.

General observations from the study: In blood, most of the thyroid clonotypes expanded above 0.001 were also present.

This CDR3 region has 17 residues. Germline V gene data show CDR1 as LGHNT and CDR2 as FRNRAP. The V segment lost 9 bases and the J segment 1 base; nucleotides outside the gene matches: 17. Active moderate-to-severe ophthalmopathy, Clinical Activity Score at least 3, NOSPECS at least 4, under 3 months' duration. Patients were excluded for uncontrolled infection, other autoimmune disease, pregnancy or lactation. The sample consisted of blood. The rearrangement joins TRBV12-5 to TRBJ2-5, with 7 nucleotides matching TRBD2. This receptor was identified in a woman aged 40-49 years with Graves' ophthalmopathy. The chain's CDR3 is CARSSGGEGVIQETQYF. The CDR3 DNA follows: TGTGCTAGGTCCTCCGGAGGGGAGGGAGTTATCCAAGAGACCCAGTACTTC.